Listed below are T cell receptor beta chains from one sample, sequenced in a study of OX40 agonist ivuxolimab in advanced cancers. Sequencing used immunoSEQ multiplex PCR; TCRdb keeps in-frame clones, though not all of them. This table holds about 77,000 clones, approximately 82% found once. This material consisted of CD4+ or CD8+ T cells sorted from blood, taken in a trial of the OX40 agonist ivuxolimab. The source is an adult with an advanced solid tumor such as melanoma, head and neck, liver or kidney cancer. The CDR3 runs from the conserved cysteine through the conserved F or W. The D gene is left open where the match is weak. Clone size is shown for a subset of rows, as once, few, many or a class of expanded clone.

TRBJ1-6 | TRBV4-3 | TRBD1 | . | CASSQDRTGFNSPLHF | TGCGCCAGCAGCCAAGATCGGACAGGGTTTAATTCACCCCTCCACTTT
TRBJ1-4 | TRBV7-9 | . | . | CASSLARYRENEKLFF | TGTGCCAGCAGCTTAGCGCGGTACCGGGAAAATGAAAAACTGTTTTTT
TRBJ1-5 | TRBV9 | . | . | CASSVNSQSNQPQHF | TGTGCCAGCAGCGTAAACAGTCAAAGCAATCAGCCCCAGCATTTT
TRBJ1-2 | TRBV5-6 | . | . | CASSLPEGYGYTF | TGTGCCAGCAGCTTGCCGGAGGGGTATGGCTACACCTTC
TRBJ2-7 | TRBV10-3 | TRBD1 | once | CAISPGTGGDEQYF | TGTGCCATCAGCCCCGGGACAGGGGGAGACGAGCAGTACTTC
TRBJ1-2 | TRBV6-5 | TRBD1 | . | CASSDRGQRRGYTF | TGTGCCAGCAGTGACAGGGGGCAACGTAGGGGCTACACCTTC
TRBJ2-7 | TRBV19 | . | few | CASSAGGRTEQYF | TGTGCCAGTAGCGCAGGGGGGAGAACCGAGCAGTACTTC
TRBJ2-3 | TRBV7-9 | . | . | CASSLYGPFTDTQYF | TGTGCCAGCAGCTTATACGGCCCTTTCACAGATACGCAGTATTTT
TRBJ2-5 | TRBV30 | TRBD2 | . | CAWSVGTGGLVGKTQYF | TGTGCCTGGAGTGTAGGGACGGGGGGGCTCGTTGGAAAGACCCAGTACTTC
TRBJ1-3 | TRBV7-2 | TRBD1 | . | CASSLSDRSGNTIYF | TGTGCCAGCAGCCTATCGGACAGGTCTGGAAACACCATATATTTT
TRBJ1-4 | TRBV6-6 | TRBD1 | . | CASSTRQGPTNEKLFF | TGTGCCAGCAGTACACGACAGGGCCCAACTAATGAAAAACTGTTTTTT
TRBJ1-2 | TRBV30 | . | . | CAWSGSGGYTF | TGTGCCTGGAGTGGGTCGGGTGGCTACACCTTC
TRBJ2-1 | TRBV12-5 | TRBD1 | . | CASGLVTGTGFHEQFF | TGTGCTAGTGGTTTGGTAACCGGGACAGGGTTCCATGAGCAGTTCTTC
TRBJ2-1 | TRBV7-9 | . | few | CASSALRDEQFF | TGTGCCAGCAGCGCCCTCCGGGATGAGCAGTTCTTC
TRBJ2-1 | TRBV20-1 | . | . | CSASDYNEQFF | TGCAGTGCTTCGGATTACAATGAGCAGTTCTTC
TRBJ2-3 | TRBV4-3 | . | . | CASSQGGGGPDTQYF | TGCGCCAGCAGCCAAGGTGGGGGGGGCCCAGATACGCAGTATTTT
TRBJ2-4 | TRBV28 | . | . | CASSPLQAGKNIQYF | TGTGCCAGCAGTCCCCTACAGGCAGGAAAAAACATTCAGTACTTC
TRBJ1-2 | TRBV5-4 | . | . | CASSQDGSRGYTF | TGTGCCAGCAGCCAGGACGGTTCCAGGGGCTACACCTTC
TRBJ1-1 | TRBV7-3 | . | . | CASSLTGPTEAFF | TGTGCCAGCAGCTTAACTGGGCCCACTGAAGCTTTCTTT
TRBJ1-5 | TRBV18 | . | few | CASSPPGSAYNQPQHF | TGTGCCAGCTCACCCCCCGGCAGTGCCTACAATCAGCCCCAGCATTTT
TRBJ2-5 | TRBV5-6 | TRBD1 | . | CASSLDRVEETQYF | TGTGCCAGCAGCTTAGACAGGGTCGAAGAGACCCAGTACTTC
TRBJ2-3 | TRBV10-3 | . | once | CAISEVGDGPRADTQYF | TGTGCCATCAGTGAAGTAGGGGACGGTCCACGGGCAGATACGCAGTATTTT
TRBJ2-7 | TRBV11-3 | TRBD1 | . | CASSPGTGKPMGEQYF | TGTGCCAGCAGCCCTGGGACAGGTAAGCCCATGGGGGAGCAGTACTTC
TRBJ1-2 | TRBV25-1 | . | . | CASSVRGQNGYTF | TGTGCCAGCAGTGTTCGGGGGCAGAATGGCTACACCTTC
TRBJ2-1 | TRBV2 | . | . | CASGLGYNEQFF | TGTGCCAGCGGGTTAGGGTACAATGAGCAGTTCTTC
TRBJ2-2 | TRBV5-1 | TRBD1 | once | CASSLSGQGAGELFF | TGCGCCAGCAGCTTATCAGGACAGGGGGCCGGGGAGCTGTTTTTT